This T cell receptor beta chain was recovered during a study of long-term antiretroviral therapy in people with HIV. This CDR3 is built from 17 residues. Survey-level resolution applied to immunoSEQ assay v3.0. TCRdb's table, derived via immunoSEQ multiplex PCR, lists solely in-frame clones and lacks some. The sample lists 35,000 to 40,000 clones; roughly 85% were seen once. The material was unsorted PBMCs, obtained 2.2 years after starting antiretroviral therapy. The gene calls are TRBV21-1 and TRBJ2-7; the table's D gene call, TRBD1, was not cross checked with the DNA. TRBV21-1 is a pseudogene locus. The TCR was taken from a man younger than 30 with HIV. The CDR3 here is CASSKRLLDSGQDEQYF. The CDR3 coding sequence is TGTGCCAGCAGCAAGCGCCTCCTAGACTCGGGACAGGACGAGCAGTACTTC.